Below are 15 T cell receptor beta chains sequenced from a single sample in a study of graft-versus-host responses after intestinal transplantation. Their specific antigens are unknown. Method: immunoSEQ multiplex PCR; TCRdb's copy keeps in-frame clones and lacks some. The sample shows about 88,000 clones, 94% of them seen only once. The specimen was unstimulated CD4+ T cells sorted from spleen or lymph node cells, collected before transplant. These receptors all stem from a human donor who was the organ donor for an intestinal transplant.

The CDR3: CASSPGQIGSYEQYF. The CDR3 DNA is TGTGCCAGCTCACCGGGACAGATAGGCTCCTACGAGCAGTACTTC. This chain connects TRBV18 to TRBJ2-7; 7 nucleotides align to TRBD1. The ends lost 3 bases at V and 0 bases at J; junction bases unmatched: 5. From germline, CDR1 is KGHSH and CDR2 LQKENI. This CDR3 is 15 amino acids long.

The J gene is TRBJ1-1, the V gene TRBV27, with 7 bases fitting TRBD1. Germline loops: CDR1 MNHEY, CDR2 SMNVEV (reference sequence). Unmatched junction bases numbered 6, after V lost 8 bases and J lost 3 bases. The CDR3 runs to 13 residues. The CDR3 DNA reads as TGTGCCAGCCCTGAGGGACAGTACACTGAAGCTTTCTTT. This codes for CASPEGQYTEAFF.

The DNA of the CDR3 is TGTGCCAGCAGCTACGGGACAGGGTTCGAAGGCTACACCTTC. Translated: CASSYGTGFEGYTF. The J gene is TRBJ1-2, the V gene TRBV21-1; TRBD1 is the table's D call and was not checked against the DNA. TRBV21-1 is annotated as a pseudogene. This CDR3 is built from 14 residues.

This chain joins TRBV6-5 and TRBJ2-3; D is unclear. Germline assignment: CDR1 MNHEY and CDR2 SVGAGI. V dropped 6 bases and J dropped 2 bases, with 9 bases sitting between them. The CDR3 sequence is 13 residues long. CDR3 loop: CASSPTPTDTQYF. The CDR3 bases are TGTGCCAGCAGCCCGACACCCACAGATACGCAGTATTTT.

J is TRBJ2-6 and V is TRBV5-5, with unresolved D. CDR3 length: 15 amino acids. CDR1 is SGHKS and CDR2 is YYEKEE in the germline V gene (reference sequence). V shed 0 bases and J shed 0 bases, with 4 bases lying between them. The CDR3 nucleotides are TGTGCCAGCAGCTTGGTTGGCTCTGGGGCCAACGTCCTGACTTTC. This sequence encodes CASSLVGSGANVLTF.

Only a few counts were recorded for this clone. The chain is built from TRBV27 and TRBJ1-1, with 7 nucleotides matching TRBD1. Germline assignment: CDR1 MNHEY and CDR2 SMNVEV (reference sequence). Trimming at V came to 1 base and at J to 7 bases, leaving 3 bases not matched to a gene. The CDR3 runs 13 residues. As DNA, the CDR3 is TGTGCCAGCAGTTTATGGGACAGTCATGAAGCTTTCTTT. Its translation is CASSLWDSHEAFF.

The rearrangement links TRBV6-4 to TRBJ1-5, with D possibly TRBD1 on 6 matching bases. The V end lost 6 bases, the J end lost 2 bases, and 14 bases lay between the germline ends. The CDR3 runs to 15 residues. CDR1 MRHNA and CDR2 SNTAGT come from the germline V gene. The CDR3 sequence is CASSAGGRGNQPQHF. CDR3 DNA: TGTGCCAGCAGCGCCGGGGGCCGGGGCAATCAGCCCCAGCATTTT.

This chain connects TRBV5-4 to TRBJ1-6; D gene ambiguous. Trimming pared 1 base from V and 8 bases from J, leaving 19 bases between. CDR3 size: 17 residues. The V gene's germline CDR1 is SGHNT and CDR2 YYREEE (reference sequence). In DNA, the CDR3 is TGTGCCAGCAGCTTGAGTGGGCAGACGCTGAGAGATTCACCCCTCCACTTT. This gives the protein CASSLSGQTLRDSPLHF.

This chain joins TRBV5-1 and TRBJ2-3; D is perhaps TRBD2 (5 bases). Trimming left V 0 bases short and J 2 bases short, with 13 bases between. The CDR3 has 16 residues. The germline CDR1 and CDR2 sequences are SGHRS and YFSETQ. DNA for the CDR3: TGCGCCAGCAGCTTGGATCCTAGCCGATACACAGATACGCAGTATTTT. Its protein is CASSLDPSRYTDTQYF.

V usage is TRBV5-4 and J usage is TRBJ2-4, with a possible D match to TRBD2 (5 bases). Germline values: CDR1 SGHNT, CDR2 YYREEE (reference sequence). The CDR3 loop spans 16 amino acids. The ends were cut back, 2 bases at V and 0 bases at J, with 12 bases in the middle. CDR3 amino acids: CASSFVSGIAKNIQYF. The DNA of the CDR3 is TGTGCCAGCAGCTTCGTGTCCGGGATAGCCAAAAACATTCAGTACTTC.

The chain employs TRBV7-7 and TRBJ2-1; 10 bases fit TRBD1. The CDR3 sequence is 15 residues long. Germline V gene data show CDR1 as SSHAT and CDR2 as FNYEAQ (reference sequence). J was trimmed by 5 bases and V by 6 bases; bases with no gene match: 7. CDR3 DNA sequence: TGTGCCAGCAGACCTCTAGGGACAGGGGACAATGAGCAGTTCTTC. This sequence encodes CASRPLGTGDNEQFF. The full variable domain, with the rest looked up from reference TRBV7-7 and TRBJ2-1, is GAGVSQSPRYKVTKRGQDVTLRCDPISSHATLYWYQQALGQGPEFLTYFNYEAQPDKSGLPSDRFSAERPEGSISTLTIQRTEQRDSAMYRCASRPLGTGDNEQFFGPGTRLTVL.

The CDR3 here is CASTSRGGGTEAFF. For the CDR3, the DNA is TGTGCCAGCACCTCCCGGGGAGGGGGCACTGAAGCTTTCTTT. The V call is TRBV6-5, the J call TRBJ1-1, with a weak D call TRBD1 (6 bases). Trimming stripped 7 bases from V and 4 bases from J, with 16 bases between. CDR1 MNHEY and CDR2 SVGAGI come from the germline V gene. The CDR3 length is 14 residues.

This chain uses TRBV5-5 with TRBJ1-4; 7 bases map to TRBD1. Germline loops: CDR1 SGHKS, CDR2 YYEKEE (reference sequence). The CDR3 length is 16 residues. V was clipped by 0 bases and J by 4 bases; unmatched bases: 6. The DNA for the CDR3 is TGTGCCAGCAGCTTGGCTTCCGACAGGGATAATGAAAAACTGTTTTTT. Amino acids: CASSLASDRDNEKLFF.

The chain links TRBV27 to TRBJ2-7; 9 nucleotides align to TRBD1. Per germline, CDR1 MNHEY and CDR2 SMNVEV (reference sequence). The CDR3 consists of 15 residues. V lost 2 bases and J lost 0; bases outside the gene matches: 2. CDR3 DNA sequence: TGTGCCAGCAGTTTAGAGACAGGGGGCTCCTACGAGCAGTACTTC. Translated: CASSLETGGSYEQYF.

The chain links TRBV5-5 to TRBJ1-3; no firm D call. The germline V gene encodes CDR1 SGHKS and CDR2 YYEKEE (reference sequence). The CDR3 loop spans 14 amino acids. V gave up 0 bases and J gave up 4 bases, with 8 bases separating them. As DNA, the CDR3 is TGTGCCAGCAGCTTGGGACCGGTGGGAAACACCATATATTTT. It yields the protein CASSLGPVGNTIYF.